The entry that follows covers one T cell receptor beta chain sequence. All enrollees were about 18 to 89 years old and from 24 US areas. Participants reported their clinical history, and cohort assignment relied on those reports. The authors' processing: Estimated nucleated cell counts came from reference gene primer amplification. TCRdb keeps only in-frame clones here, not all; method: immunoSEQ multiplex PCR. V, J and clone size derive from that table, while D and trimming were established from the DNA sequence. The sample holds around 470,000 clones, roughly 87% seen once. The sample comes from a study of blood T cell repertoires in COVID-19. The overall study: Nucleic acid was either cDNA or gDNA, and it came from T cells, B-cell-depleted T cells, or PBMCs.

The sequence came from a man aged 18 to 30 who had recovered from COVID-19. The source material was PBMCs or T cells enriched from blood (not recorded which).

CDR3 coding DNA: TGCAGCGTTGTCAGGCCGTCCTACGAGCAGTACTTC. It translates to CSVVRPSYEQYF. The J gene is TRBJ2-7, the V gene TRBV29-1, with D unclear. Between the trimmed V and J ends, which lost 4 bases and 1 base, there was a span of 8 bases. CDR3 size: 12 residues. The germline V gene has CDR1 SQVTM and CDR2 ANQGSEA.